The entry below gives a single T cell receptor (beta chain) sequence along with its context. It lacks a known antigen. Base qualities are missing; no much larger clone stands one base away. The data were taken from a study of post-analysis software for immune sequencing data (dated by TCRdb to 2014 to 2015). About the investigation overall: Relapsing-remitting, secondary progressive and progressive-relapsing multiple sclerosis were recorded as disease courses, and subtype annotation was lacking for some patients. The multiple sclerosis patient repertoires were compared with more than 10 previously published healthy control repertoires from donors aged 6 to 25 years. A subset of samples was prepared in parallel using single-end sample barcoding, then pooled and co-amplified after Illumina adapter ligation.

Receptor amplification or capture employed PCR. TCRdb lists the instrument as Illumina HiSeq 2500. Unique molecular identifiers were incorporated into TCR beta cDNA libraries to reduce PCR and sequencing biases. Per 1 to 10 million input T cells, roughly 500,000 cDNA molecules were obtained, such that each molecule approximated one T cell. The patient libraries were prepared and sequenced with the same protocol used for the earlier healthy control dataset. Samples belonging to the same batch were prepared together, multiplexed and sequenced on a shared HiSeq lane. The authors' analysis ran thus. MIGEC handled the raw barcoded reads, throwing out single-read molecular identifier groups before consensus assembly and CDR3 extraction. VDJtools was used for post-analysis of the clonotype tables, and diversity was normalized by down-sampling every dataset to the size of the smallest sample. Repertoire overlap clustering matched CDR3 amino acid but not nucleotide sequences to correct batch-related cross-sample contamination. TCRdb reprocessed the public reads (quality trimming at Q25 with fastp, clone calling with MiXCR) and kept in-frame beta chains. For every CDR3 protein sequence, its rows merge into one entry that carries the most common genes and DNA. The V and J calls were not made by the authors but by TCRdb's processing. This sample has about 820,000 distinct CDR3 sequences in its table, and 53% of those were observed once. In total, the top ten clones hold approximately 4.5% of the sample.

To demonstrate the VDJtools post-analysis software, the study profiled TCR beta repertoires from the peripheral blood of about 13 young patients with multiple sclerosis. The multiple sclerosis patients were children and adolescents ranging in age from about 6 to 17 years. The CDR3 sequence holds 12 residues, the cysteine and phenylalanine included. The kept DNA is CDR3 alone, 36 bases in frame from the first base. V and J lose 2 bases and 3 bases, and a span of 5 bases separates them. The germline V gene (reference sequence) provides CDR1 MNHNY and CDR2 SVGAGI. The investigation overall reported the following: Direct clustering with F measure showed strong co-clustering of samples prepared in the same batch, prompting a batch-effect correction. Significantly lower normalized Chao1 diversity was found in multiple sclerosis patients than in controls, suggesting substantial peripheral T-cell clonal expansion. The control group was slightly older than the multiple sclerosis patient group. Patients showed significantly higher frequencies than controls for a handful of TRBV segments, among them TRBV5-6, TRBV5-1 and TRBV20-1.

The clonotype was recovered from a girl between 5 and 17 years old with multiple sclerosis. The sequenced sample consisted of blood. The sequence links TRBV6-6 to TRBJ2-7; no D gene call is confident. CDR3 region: CASSYTIYEQYF. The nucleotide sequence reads TGTGCCAGCAGTTACACCATCTACGAGCAGTACTTC.